Listed below are T cell receptor beta chains from one sample, sequenced in a study of control samples from healthy donors and cancer patients. Sequencing used immunoSEQ multiplex PCR; TCRdb keeps in-frame clones, though not all of them. Among roughly 100,000 clones listed, about 89% were seen once. Specimen: blood. All receptors derive from a man aged 25 to 40 in good health. CDR3s include the opening cysteine and the closing phenylalanine or tryptophan. The D gene is left open where the match is weak. Not all rows give a size; the values are once, few, many and, for expanded clones, a class.

CASSSNHGPSNEQFF TGTGCCAGCAGCTCTAACCATGGACCTTCCAATGAGCAGTTCTTC TRBJ2-1 TRBV11-2 - -
CASSTRHPYEQYF TGTGCCAGCAGCACCAGACATCCCTACGAGCAGTACTTC TRBJ2-7 TRBV7-2 - -
CAWSRGFEGLNTEAFF TGTGCCTGGAGTAGAGGTTTTGAGGGGCTGAACACTGAAGCTTTCTTT TRBJ1-1 TRBV30 - -
CATSDFPTGTRGAFEKLFF TGTGCCACCAGTGATTTCCCCACAGGGACCAGGGGGGCATTTGAAAAACTGTTTTTT TRBJ1-4 TRBV24-1 TRBD1 -
CASSFFGGGYSTGELFF TGTGCCAGCAGCTTTTTCGGGGGGGGGTATAGCACCGGGGAGCTGTTTTTT TRBJ2-2 TRBV7-2 TRBD2 -
CASSLPSGPTDTEAFF TGTGCCAGCAGTTTGCCCTCAGGGCCGACGGACACTGAAGCTTTCTTT TRBJ1-1 TRBV28 - -
CASSPGTAQETQYF TGTGCCAGCAGCCCTGGGACAGCCCAAGAGACCCAGTACTTC TRBJ2-5 TRBV28 TRBD1 -
CASSQLTHYGYTF TGTGCCAGCAGCCAGTTGACACACTATGGCTACACCTTC TRBJ1-2 TRBV3-1/TRBV3-2 - -
CASSPNRGETQYF TGTGCCAGCTCACCAAACCGTGGTGAGACCCAGTACTTC TRBJ2-5 TRBV18 - -
CASGDRYEQYF TGTGCCAGCGGAGACAGGTACGAGCAGTACTTC TRBJ2-7 TRBV19 - -
CASNPLQFF TGTGCCAGCAACCCACTCCAGTTCTTC TRBJ2-1 TRBV7-6 - -
CASSSTSGRDSYEQYF TGTGCCAGCAGCTCTACTAGCGGGAGGGACTCCTACGAGCAGTACTTC TRBJ2-7 TRBV7-2 TRBD2 once
CASTRGLAGNTGGLFF TGTGCCAGTACCCGCGGACTAGCGGGAAACACCGGGGGGCTGTTTTTT TRBJ2-2 TRBV19 TRBD2 once
CASSPLGGFLRYTEAFF TGTGCCAGCAGTCCCTTGGGGGGGTTCCTCAGGTACACTGAAGCTTTCTTT TRBJ1-1 TRBV21-1 - -
CASSWTGVDQETQYF TGTGCCAGCAGCTGGACAGGGGTTGACCAAGAGACCCAGTACTTC TRBJ2-5 TRBV5-5 TRBD1 once
CASSPRTATYEQYF TGTGCCAGCAGTCCACGGACAGCTACCTACGAGCAGTACTTC TRBJ2-7 TRBV6-6 - -
CASSHNMGQGHQPQHF TGTGCCAGCAGCCATAACATGGGACAGGGCCATCAGCCCCAGCATTTT TRBJ1-5 TRBV7-8 TRBD1 -
CASSPWSFLEAFF TGTGCCAGCAGCCCATGGTCCTTCCTTGAAGCTTTCTTT TRBJ1-1 TRBV5-8 - -
CASSLTSGGGNEQFF TGTGCCAGCAGTTTAACTAGCGGAGGGGGCAATGAGCAGTTCTTC TRBJ2-1 TRBV28 TRBD2 -
CASSSLPGQGGSNQPQHF TGTGCCAGCAGCTCGTTACCGGGACAGGGAGGAAGCAATCAGCCCCAGCATTTT TRBJ1-5 TRBV7-2 TRBD1 -
CASTGFPDTQYF TGTGCCAGCACCGGGTTCCCAGATACGCAGTATTTT TRBJ2-3 TRBV18 - few
CASSFEGAPVSSYEQYF TGTGCCAGCAGCTTCGAAGGGGCCCCGGTAAGCTCCTACGAGCAGTACTTC TRBJ2-7 TRBV7-9 - -
CAIGRDTQYF TGTGCCATTGGGAGAGATACGCAGTATTTT TRBJ2-3 TRBV19 - -
CSVESGDAYGYTF TGCAGCGTTGAATCAGGGGACGCCTATGGCTACACCTTC TRBJ1-2 TRBV29-1 - once
CASSSRQPNTEAFF TGTGCCAGTAGTTCCCGACAGCCGAACACTGAAGCTTTCTTT TRBJ1-1 TRBV19 - -
CASSTLGGQRYGYTF TGTGCCAGCAGCACTCTGGGGGGTCAGAGGTATGGCTACACCTTC TRBJ1-2 TRBV11-2 - -
CASKEPGLTDTQYF TGCGCCAGCAAAGAACCGGGACTTACAGATACGCAGTATTTT TRBJ2-3 TRBV4-1 - -
CASKSGTNEKLFF TGTGCCAGTAAATCGGGGACTAATGAAAAACTGTTTTTT TRBJ1-4 TRBV19 - -
CASSLSGGNSNQPQHF TGTGCCAGCAGCTTATCGGGCGGAAATAGCAATCAGCCCCAGCATTTT TRBJ1-5 TRBV7-9 - -
CASSELLTEAFF TGCGCCAGCAGCGAACTCCTCACTGAAGCTTTCTTT TRBJ1-1 TRBV10-1 - few
CASTERGSGNTIYF TGTGCCAGTACCGAGAGGGGCTCAGGAAACACCATATATTTT TRBJ1-3 TRBV9 - -
CATRGTNSGNTIYF TGTGCCACCCGAGGTACGAACTCTGGAAACACCATATATTTT TRBJ1-3 TRBV6-6 - -
CASSPGTHPSTDTQYF TGTGCCAGCAGCCCCGGGACTCATCCTTCCACAGATACGCAGTATTTT TRBJ2-3 TRBV11-2 - -
CASSLQNRGLTGELFF TGTGCCAGCAGCTTACAGAACAGGGGACTCACCGGGGAGCTGTTTTTT TRBJ2-2 TRBV7-6 - -
CSAREVARDTF TGCAGTGCTAGAGAGGTCGCCAGGGACACCTTC TRBJ1-2 TRBV20-1 - -
CATSPRDRPETQYF TGTGCCACCAGCCCCCGGGACCGACCGGAGACCCAGTACTTC TRBJ2-5 TRBV24-1 - -
CATARATGTEETQYF TGCGCCACCGCGAGAGCGACAGGGACGGAAGAGACCCAGTACTTC TRBJ2-5 TRBV5-1 TRBD1 once
CASSSTMLETQYF TGTGCCAGTAGCTCGACCATGCTGGAGACCCAGTACTTC TRBJ2-5 TRBV19 - -
CASSLLQSGAFF TGTGCCAGCAGTCTCCTACAGAGTGGGGCTTTCTTT TRBJ1-1 TRBV28 - -
CATSRDNGLYNEQFF TGTGCCACCAGCAGAGATAACGGGCTCTACAATGAGCAGTTCTTC TRBJ2-1 TRBV15 - -
CASSIPGTGGKSGELFF TGTGCCAGCAGTATCCCCGGGACAGGGGGCAAGTCCGGGGAGCTGTTTTTT TRBJ2-2 TRBV28 TRBD1 once
CASSLSRGSEAFF TGTGCCAGCAGCTTAAGTCGGGGTTCTGAAGCTTTCTTT TRBJ1-1 TRBV7-2 - -
CASSQEWDRGHYGYTF TGTGCCAGCAGCCAAGAATGGGACAGGGGACACTATGGCTACACCTTC TRBJ1-2 TRBV14 TRBD1 -
CASSWTGTDGYTF TGTGCCAGCAGTTGGACAGGGACTGATGGCTACACCTTC TRBJ1-2 TRBV6-5 TRBD1 -
CASSAYNEQFF TGCGCCAGCAGCGCTTACAATGAGCAGTTCTTC TRBJ2-1 TRBV5-1 - -
CASSLALLIGRDTEAFF TGTGCCAGCAGCTTGGCACTATTGATAGGGCGGGACACTGAAGCTTTCTTT TRBJ1-1 TRBV5-8 - -
CASSPWSPGYTF TGTGCCAGCAGTCCCTGGTCGCCTGGCTACACCTTC TRBJ1-2 TRBV28 - -
CASSPGLNSGNTIYF TGTGCCAGCAGCCCCGGACTGAACTCTGGAAACACCATATATTTT TRBJ1-3 TRBV5-6 - -
CASSLVREGLEAFF TGTGCCAGCAGCTTAGTCAGGGAGGGGTTGGAAGCTTTCTTT TRBJ1-1 TRBV7-9 - -
CASSQPLGVTGELFF TGTGCCAGCAGCCAGCCCTTAGGGGTCACCGGGGAGCTGTTTTTT TRBJ2-2 TRBV6-5 - -
CAWSHLQGESSPLHF TGTGCCTGGAGTCACCTACAGGGGGAATCTTCACCCCTCCACTTT TRBJ1-6 TRBV30 TRBD1 -
CASSLSITAEQYF TGTGCCAGCAGTTTATCTATCACCGCCGAGCAGTACTTC TRBJ2-7 TRBV12-3/TRBV12-4 - -
CATSSGSTGELFF TGTGCCACTAGCTCAGGTTCCACCGGGGAGCTGTTTTTT TRBJ2-2 TRBV6-4 - -
CAWSGGGETQYF TGTGCCTGGAGTGGAGGAGGTGAGACCCAGTACTTC TRBJ2-5 TRBV30 - once
CASSLLEGEQFF TGCGCCAGCAGCTTGTTGGAGGGTGAGCAGTTCTTC TRBJ2-1 TRBV5-1 - -